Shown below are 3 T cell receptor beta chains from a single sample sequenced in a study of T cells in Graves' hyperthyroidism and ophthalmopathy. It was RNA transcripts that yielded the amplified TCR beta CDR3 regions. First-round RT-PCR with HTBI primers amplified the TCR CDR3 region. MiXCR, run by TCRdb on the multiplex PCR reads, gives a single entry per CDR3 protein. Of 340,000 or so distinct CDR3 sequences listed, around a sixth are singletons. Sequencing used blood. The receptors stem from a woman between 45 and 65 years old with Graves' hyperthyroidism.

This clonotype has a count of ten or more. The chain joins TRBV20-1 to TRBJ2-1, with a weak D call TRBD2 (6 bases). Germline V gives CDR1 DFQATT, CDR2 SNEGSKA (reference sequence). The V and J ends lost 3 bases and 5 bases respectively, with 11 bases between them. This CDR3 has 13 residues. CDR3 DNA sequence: TGCAGTGCTAGTAGCGGAAAAAACAATGAGCAGTTCTTC. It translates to CSASSGKNNEQFF.

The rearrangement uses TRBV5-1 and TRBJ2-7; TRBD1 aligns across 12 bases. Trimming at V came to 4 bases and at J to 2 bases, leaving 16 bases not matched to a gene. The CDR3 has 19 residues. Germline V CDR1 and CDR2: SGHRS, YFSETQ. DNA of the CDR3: TGCGCCAGCAGCCCGGGACAGGGGGCTCTAGCGGGAGTTCCCTACGAGCAGTACTTC. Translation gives CASSPGQGALAGVPYEQYF.

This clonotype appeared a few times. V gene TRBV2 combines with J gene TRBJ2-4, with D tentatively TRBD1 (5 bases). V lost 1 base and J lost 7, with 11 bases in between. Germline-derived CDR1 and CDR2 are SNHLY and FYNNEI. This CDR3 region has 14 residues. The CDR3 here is CASSEEGVGNIQYF. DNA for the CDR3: TGTGCCAGCAGTGAAGAAGGGGTCGGGAACATTCAGTACTTC.